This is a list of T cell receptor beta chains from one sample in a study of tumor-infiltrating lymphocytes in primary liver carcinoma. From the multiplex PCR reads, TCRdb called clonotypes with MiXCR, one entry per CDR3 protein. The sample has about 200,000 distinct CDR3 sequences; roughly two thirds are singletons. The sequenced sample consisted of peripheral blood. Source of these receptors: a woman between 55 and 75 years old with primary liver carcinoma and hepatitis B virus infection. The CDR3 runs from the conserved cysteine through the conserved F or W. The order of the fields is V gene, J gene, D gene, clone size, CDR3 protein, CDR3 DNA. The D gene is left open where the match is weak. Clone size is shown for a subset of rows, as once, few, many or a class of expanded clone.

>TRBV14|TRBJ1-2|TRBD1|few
CASSQVNRGPRGYTF
TGTGCCAGCAGCCAAGTTAACAGGGGGCCTCGCGGCTACACCTTC
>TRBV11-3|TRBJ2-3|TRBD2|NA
CASSQHSGRAFGIDTRYF
TGTGCCAGCAGCCAACATAGCGGGAGGGCCTTCGGCATAGATACGCGGTATTTT
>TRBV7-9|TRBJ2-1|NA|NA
CATSLSGASYNEQFF
TGTGCCACAAGCTTATCGGGAGCCTCCTACAATGAGCAGTTCTTC
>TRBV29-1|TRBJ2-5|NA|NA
CSVGGANQDTQYF
TGCAGCGTTGGCGGGGCCAATCAAGATACCCAGTACTTC
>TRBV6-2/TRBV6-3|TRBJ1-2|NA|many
CASSSAGTYGYTF
TGTGCCAGCAGTTCGGCGGGGACCTATGGCTACACCTTC
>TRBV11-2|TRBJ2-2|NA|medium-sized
CASIHQNTGELFF
TGTGCCAGCATTCACCAAAATACCGGGGAGCTGTTTTTT
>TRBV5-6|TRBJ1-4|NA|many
CASSLTGGTNEKLFF
TGTGCCAGCAGCTTGACTGGGGGAACTAATGAAAAACTGTTTTTT
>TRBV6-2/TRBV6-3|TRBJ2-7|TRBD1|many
CANEADRGGGYEQYF
TGTGCCAACGAGGCCGACAGGGGAGGCGGGTACGAGCAGTACTTC
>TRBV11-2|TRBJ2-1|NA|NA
CASSLLVNSYNVQFF
TGTGCCAGCAGTCTCCTAGTGAACTCCTACAATGTGCAGTTCTTC
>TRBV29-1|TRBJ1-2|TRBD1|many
CSVRQGARMDYGYTF
TGCAGCGTTCGACAGGGGGCGCGGATGGACTATGGCTACACCTTC
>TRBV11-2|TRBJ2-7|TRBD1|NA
CASSRGPRGSKWERYF
TGTGCCAGCAGCCGAGGGCCCAGGGGGTCGAAATGGGAACGGTACTTC
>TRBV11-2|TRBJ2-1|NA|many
CASSLRGVRSYNEQFF
TGTGCCAGCAGCTTACGGGGCGTACGCTCCTACAATGAGCAGTTCTTC
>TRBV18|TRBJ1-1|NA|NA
CASSDQGRGTEAFF
TGTGCCAGCTCAGACCAGGGGCGCGGGACTGAAGCTTTCTTT
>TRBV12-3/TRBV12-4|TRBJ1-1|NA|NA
CASSTRRGRGIEAFF
TGTGCCAGCAGCACAAGGAGGGGCAGGGGTATTGAAGCTTTCTTT
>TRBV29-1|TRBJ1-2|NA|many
CSVADTDGYGYTF
TGCAGCGTGGCCGATACCGACGGATATGGCTACACCTTC
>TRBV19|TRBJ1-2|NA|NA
CASSIHPGDFNYGYTF
TGTGCCAGTAGTATCCACCCAGGGGATTTTAACTATGGCTACACCTTC
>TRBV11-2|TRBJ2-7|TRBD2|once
CASSLAAGLAVGGGQYF
TGTGCCAGCAGCTTAGCCGCCGGACTAGCGGTGGGAGGGGGGCAGTACTTC
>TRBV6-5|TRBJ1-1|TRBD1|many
CASSYWDSYMNTEAFF
TGTGCCAGCAGTTACTGGGACAGCTATATGAACACTGAAGCTTTCTTT
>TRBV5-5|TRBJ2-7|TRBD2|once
CASSSLEERGALPSYEQYF
TGTGCCAGCAGCTCCCTGGAGGAGCGGGGGGCTCTTCCATCCTACGAGCAGTACTTC
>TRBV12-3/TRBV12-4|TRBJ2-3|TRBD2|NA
CASRGLAGTRYF
TGTGCCAGCAGGGGACTAGCCGGTACGCGGTATTTT
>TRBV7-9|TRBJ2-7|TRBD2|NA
CASSHRASGSLIYEQYF
TGTGCCAGCAGCCACCGGGCTAGCGGGAGTTTGATCTACGAGCAGTACTTC
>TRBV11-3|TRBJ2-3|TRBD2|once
CASSSGLVRADMQYF
TGTGCCAGCAGCTCGGGACTAGTTCGGGCAGATATGCAGTATTTT
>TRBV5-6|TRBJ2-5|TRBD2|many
CASSSIAGLETQYF
TGTGCCAGCAGCTCTATAGCGGGATTGGAGACCCAGTACTTC
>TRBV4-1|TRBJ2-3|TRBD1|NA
CASSQRDRRTSRTDTQYF
TGCGCCAGCAGCCAGAGGGACAGGCGAACTTCTAGGACAGATACGCAGTATTTT
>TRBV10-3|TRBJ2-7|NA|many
CAISANPYEQYF
TGTGCCATCAGTGCCAACCCCTACGAGCAGTACTTC
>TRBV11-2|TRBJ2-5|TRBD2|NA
CASSLVPSGRIDGTQYF
TGTGCCAGCAGCTTAGTTCCCAGCGGGAGAATAGACGGGACCCAGTACTTC
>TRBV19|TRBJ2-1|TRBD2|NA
CASSSGEREGPEQFF
TGTGCCAGTAGTTCAGGAGAGCGGGAGGGCCCTGAGCAGTTCTTC
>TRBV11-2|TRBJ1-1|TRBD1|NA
CASSSRTGGMGEAFF
TGTGCCAGCAGCTCCCGGACAGGTGGGATGGGTGAAGCTTTCTTT
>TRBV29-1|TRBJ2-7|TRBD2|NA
CCVTFGSSGSIKQYF
TGCTGCGTAACCTTCGGGAGTAGCGGGAGCATCAAGCAGTACTTC
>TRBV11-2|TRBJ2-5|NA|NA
CVSSLVAETQCF
TGTGTCAGCAGCTTAGTCGCAGAGACCCAGTGCTTC
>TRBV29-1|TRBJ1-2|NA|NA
CSVGDGVYGYTF
TGCAGCGTTGGTGATGGGGTTTATGGTTACACCTTC
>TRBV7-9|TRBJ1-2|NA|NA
CASSRGLVYGYTF
TGTGCCAGCAGCCGAGGGTTGGTCTATGGCTACACCTTC
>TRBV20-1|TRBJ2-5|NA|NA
CSARPPGRGETQYF
TGCAGTGCTAGACCCCCAGGGCGAGGAGAGACCCAGTACTTC
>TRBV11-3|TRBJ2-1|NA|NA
CASGFGLTYNEHFF
TGTGCCAGCGGCTTTGGCCTCACCTACAATGAGCACTTCTTC
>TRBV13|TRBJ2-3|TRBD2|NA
CASSTSGRAADTQYF
TGTGCCAGCAGCACTAGCGGGAGGGCCGCAGATACGCAGTATTTT
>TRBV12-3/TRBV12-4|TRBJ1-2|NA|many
CASSFGEAAGYTF
TGTGCCAGCAGTTTCGGAGAGGCCGCTGGCTACACCTTC
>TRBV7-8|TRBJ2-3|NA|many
CASSAYQGITDTQYF
TGTGCCAGCAGCGCGTATCAGGGAATCACAGATACGCAGTATTTT
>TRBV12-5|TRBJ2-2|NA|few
CASGLDRMGTGELFF
TGTGCTAGTGGTCTCGACAGGATGGGCACCGGGGAGCTGTTTTTT
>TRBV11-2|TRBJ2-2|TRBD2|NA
CASSIIGTSLPRELFF
TGTGCCAGCAGCATCATCGGGACTAGCCTGCCCCGGGAGCTGTTTTTC
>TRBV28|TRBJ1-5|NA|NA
CAGQGGLKDQPQHF
TGTGCCGGCCAAGGGGGTCTTAAGGATCAGCCCCAGCATTTT
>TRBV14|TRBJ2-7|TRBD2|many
CASSPLAGVYEQYF
TGTGCCAGCAGTCCACTAGCGGGAGTCTACGAGCAGTACTTC
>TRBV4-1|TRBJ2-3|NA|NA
CASSHQSDTQYF
TGCGCCAGCAGCCACCAGTCAGATACGCAGTATTTT
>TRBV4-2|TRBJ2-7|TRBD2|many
CASSQELAGDEQYF
TGTGCCAGCAGCCAAGAGCTAGCGGGAGATGAGCAGTACTTC
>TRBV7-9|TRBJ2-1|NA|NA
CASSLVGSGTYNEQFF
TGTGCCAGCAGCTTGGTAGGTTCGGGGACCTACAATGAGCAGTTCTTC
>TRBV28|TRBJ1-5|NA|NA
CASDRPNQPQHF
TGTGCCAGCGACAGGCCTAATCAGCCCCAGCATTTT
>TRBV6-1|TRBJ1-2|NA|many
CATQGTLYGYTF
TGTGCCACCCAGGGGACGCTCTATGGCTACACCTTC
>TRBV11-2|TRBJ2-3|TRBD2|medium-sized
CASSPRLATDTQYF
TGTGCCAGCAGCCCCCGACTAGCGACAGATACGCAGTATTTT
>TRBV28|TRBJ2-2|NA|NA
CASSFRRQGRVYGELLF
TGTGCCAGCAGTTTTCGGCGGCAGGGGAGGGTGTACGGGGAGCTGTTATTT
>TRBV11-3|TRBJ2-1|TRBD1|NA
CANSLTGAYNEKFF
TGTGCCAACAGCTTAACAGGGGCCTACAATGAGAAGTTCTTC
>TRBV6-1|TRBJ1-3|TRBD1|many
CASSERDRVRGNTIYF
TGTGCCAGCAGTGAGAGGGACAGGGTGCGGGGAAACACCATATATTTT
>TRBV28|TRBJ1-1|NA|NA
CASISLGTEASF
TGTGCCAGCATCTCGTTGGGCACTGAAGCTTCCTTT
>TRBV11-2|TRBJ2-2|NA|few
CASNWGLADTGELFF
TGTGCCAGCAACTGGGGGCTAGCGGACACCGGGGAGCTGTTTTTT
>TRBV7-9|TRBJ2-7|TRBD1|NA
CVSNSGTGGIEQYF
TGTGTCAGCAACTCCGGGACAGGGGGTATCGAGCAGTACTTC